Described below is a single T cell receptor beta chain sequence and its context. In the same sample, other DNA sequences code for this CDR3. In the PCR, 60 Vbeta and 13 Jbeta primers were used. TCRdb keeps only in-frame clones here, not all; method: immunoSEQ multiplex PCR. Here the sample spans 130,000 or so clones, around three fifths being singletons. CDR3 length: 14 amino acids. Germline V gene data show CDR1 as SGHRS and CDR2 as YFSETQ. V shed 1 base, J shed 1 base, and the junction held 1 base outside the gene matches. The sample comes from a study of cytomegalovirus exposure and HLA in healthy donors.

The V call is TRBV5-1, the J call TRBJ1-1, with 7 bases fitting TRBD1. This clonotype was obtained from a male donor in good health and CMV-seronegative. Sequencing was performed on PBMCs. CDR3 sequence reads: CASSLRQGNTEAFF. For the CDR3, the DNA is TGCGCCAGCAGCTTGAGACAGGGGAACACTGAAGCTTTCTTT.